The clone carrying this T cell receptor (beta chain) was recorded many times. The CDR3 totals 13 residues. Germline V gene data show CDR1 as MNHNY and CDR2 as SVGAGI (reference sequence). Trimming took 2 bases from V and 5 from J, leaving 7 bases between them. The source of the sample is a study of spatial heterogeneity in lung cancer. About the study: Raw reads showed each unique TCR and UMI combination turning up more than ten times on average.

TCRdb reprocessed the 5' RACE reads with MiXCR, giving one entry per CDR3 protein. The sample has about 16,000 distinct CDR3 sequences, approximately 8.5% seen once. Documented time point: sample taken at primary tumor resection. Unsorted whole RNA of tumor, nontumor lung or frozen PBMC was sequenced. The clonotype was recovered from a female donor with early-stage non-small cell lung cancer. The sequenced sample was PBMCs, obtained at surgery. The chain has TRBV6-6 and TRBJ2-1; D ambiguous. The CDR3 here is CASSYVGDNEQFF. The CDR3 DNA reads as TGTGCCAGCAGTTACGTCGGTGACAATGAGCAGTTCTTC.